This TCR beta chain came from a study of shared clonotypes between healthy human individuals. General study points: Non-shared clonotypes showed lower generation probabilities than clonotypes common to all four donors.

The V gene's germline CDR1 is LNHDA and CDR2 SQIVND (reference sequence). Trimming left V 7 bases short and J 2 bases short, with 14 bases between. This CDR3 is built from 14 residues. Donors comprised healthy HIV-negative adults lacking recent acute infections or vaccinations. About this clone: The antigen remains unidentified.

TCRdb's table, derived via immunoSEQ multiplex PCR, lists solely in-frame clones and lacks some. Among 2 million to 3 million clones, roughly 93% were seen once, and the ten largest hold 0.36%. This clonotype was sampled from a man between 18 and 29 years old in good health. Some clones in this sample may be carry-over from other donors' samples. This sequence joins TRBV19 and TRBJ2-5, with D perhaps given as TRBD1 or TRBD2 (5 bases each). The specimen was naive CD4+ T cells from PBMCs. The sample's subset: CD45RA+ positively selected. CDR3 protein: CASNLGTPQETQYF. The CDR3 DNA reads TGTGCCAGTAACCTCGGGACCCCTCAAGAGACCCAGTACTTC.